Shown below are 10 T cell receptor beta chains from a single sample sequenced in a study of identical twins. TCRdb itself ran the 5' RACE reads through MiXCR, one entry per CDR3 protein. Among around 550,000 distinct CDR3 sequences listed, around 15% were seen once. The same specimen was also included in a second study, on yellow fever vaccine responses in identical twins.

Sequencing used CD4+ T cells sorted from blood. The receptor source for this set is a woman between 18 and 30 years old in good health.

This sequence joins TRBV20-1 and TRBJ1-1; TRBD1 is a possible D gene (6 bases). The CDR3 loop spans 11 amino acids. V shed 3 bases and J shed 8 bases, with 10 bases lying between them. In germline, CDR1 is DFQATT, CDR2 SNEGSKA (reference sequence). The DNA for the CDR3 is TGCAGTGCTAGGGACAGAGTGGAAGCTTTCTTT. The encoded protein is CSARDRVEAFF.

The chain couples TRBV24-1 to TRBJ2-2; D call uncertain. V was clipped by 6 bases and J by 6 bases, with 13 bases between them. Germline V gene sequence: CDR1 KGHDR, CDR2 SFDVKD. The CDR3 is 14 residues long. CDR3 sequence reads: CATSQAGVPGELFF. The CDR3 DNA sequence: TGTGCCACCAGTCAGGCCGGAGTCCCCGGGGAGCTGTTTTTT.

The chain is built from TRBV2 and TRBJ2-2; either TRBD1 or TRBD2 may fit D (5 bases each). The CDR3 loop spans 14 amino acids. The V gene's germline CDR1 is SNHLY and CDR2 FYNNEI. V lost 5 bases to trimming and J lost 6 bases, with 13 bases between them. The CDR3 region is CASSLPGTSGELFF. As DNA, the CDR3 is TGTGCCAGCAGTCTACCCGGGACGTCCGGGGAGCTGTTTTTT.

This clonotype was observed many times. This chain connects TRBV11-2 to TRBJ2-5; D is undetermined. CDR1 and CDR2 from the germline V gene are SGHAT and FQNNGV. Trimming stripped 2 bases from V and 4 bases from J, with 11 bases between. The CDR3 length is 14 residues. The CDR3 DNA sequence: TGTGCCAGCAGCTTAAACAGATTAGTAGAGACCCAGTACTTC. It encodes CASSLNRLVETQYF.

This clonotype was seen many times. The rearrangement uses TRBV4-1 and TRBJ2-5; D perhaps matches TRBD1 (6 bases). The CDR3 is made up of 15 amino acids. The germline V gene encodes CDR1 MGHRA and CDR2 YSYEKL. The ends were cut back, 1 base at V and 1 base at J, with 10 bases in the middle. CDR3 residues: CASSQVLGGQETQYF. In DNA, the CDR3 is TGCGCCAGCAGCCAAGTGTTAGGGGGCCAAGAGACCCAGTACTTC.

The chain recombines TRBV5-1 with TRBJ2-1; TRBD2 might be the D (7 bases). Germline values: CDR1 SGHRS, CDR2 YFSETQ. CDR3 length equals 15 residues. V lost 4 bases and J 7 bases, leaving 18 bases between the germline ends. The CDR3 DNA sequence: TGCGCCAGCAGCCGTGGGGGGGCGGGGCTAAATGAGCAGTTCTTC. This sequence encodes CASSRGGAGLNEQFF.

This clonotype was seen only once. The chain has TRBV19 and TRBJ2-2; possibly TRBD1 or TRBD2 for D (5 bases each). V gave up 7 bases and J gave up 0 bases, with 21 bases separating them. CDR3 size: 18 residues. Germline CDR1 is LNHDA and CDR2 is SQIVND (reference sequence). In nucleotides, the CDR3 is TGTGCCAGTAATCATCGCCGGGACCATTATTCGAACACCGGGGAGCTGTTTTTT. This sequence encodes CASNHRRDHYSNTGELFF.

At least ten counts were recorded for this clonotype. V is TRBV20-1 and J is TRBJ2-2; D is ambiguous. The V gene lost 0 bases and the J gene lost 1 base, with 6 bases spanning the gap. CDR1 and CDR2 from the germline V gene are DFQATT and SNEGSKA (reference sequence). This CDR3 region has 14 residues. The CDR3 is CSARDTQNTGELFF. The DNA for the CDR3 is TGCAGTGCTAGAGATACCCAGAACACCGGGGAGCTGTTTTTT.

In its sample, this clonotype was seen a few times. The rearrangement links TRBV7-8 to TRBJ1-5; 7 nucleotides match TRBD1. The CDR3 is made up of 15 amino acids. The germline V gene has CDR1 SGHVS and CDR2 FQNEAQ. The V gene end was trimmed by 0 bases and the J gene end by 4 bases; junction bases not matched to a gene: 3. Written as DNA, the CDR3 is TGTGCCAGCAGCTTAGCAGGACAGGCAAATCAGCCCCAGCATTTT. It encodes CASSLAGQANQPQHF.

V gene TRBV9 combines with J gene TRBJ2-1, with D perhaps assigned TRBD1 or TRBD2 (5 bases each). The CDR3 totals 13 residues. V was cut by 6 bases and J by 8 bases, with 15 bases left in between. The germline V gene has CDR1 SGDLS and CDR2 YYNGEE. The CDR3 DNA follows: TGTGCCAGCAAGGAACTAGGGACCGATGAGCAGTTCTTC. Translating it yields CASKELGTDEQFF.